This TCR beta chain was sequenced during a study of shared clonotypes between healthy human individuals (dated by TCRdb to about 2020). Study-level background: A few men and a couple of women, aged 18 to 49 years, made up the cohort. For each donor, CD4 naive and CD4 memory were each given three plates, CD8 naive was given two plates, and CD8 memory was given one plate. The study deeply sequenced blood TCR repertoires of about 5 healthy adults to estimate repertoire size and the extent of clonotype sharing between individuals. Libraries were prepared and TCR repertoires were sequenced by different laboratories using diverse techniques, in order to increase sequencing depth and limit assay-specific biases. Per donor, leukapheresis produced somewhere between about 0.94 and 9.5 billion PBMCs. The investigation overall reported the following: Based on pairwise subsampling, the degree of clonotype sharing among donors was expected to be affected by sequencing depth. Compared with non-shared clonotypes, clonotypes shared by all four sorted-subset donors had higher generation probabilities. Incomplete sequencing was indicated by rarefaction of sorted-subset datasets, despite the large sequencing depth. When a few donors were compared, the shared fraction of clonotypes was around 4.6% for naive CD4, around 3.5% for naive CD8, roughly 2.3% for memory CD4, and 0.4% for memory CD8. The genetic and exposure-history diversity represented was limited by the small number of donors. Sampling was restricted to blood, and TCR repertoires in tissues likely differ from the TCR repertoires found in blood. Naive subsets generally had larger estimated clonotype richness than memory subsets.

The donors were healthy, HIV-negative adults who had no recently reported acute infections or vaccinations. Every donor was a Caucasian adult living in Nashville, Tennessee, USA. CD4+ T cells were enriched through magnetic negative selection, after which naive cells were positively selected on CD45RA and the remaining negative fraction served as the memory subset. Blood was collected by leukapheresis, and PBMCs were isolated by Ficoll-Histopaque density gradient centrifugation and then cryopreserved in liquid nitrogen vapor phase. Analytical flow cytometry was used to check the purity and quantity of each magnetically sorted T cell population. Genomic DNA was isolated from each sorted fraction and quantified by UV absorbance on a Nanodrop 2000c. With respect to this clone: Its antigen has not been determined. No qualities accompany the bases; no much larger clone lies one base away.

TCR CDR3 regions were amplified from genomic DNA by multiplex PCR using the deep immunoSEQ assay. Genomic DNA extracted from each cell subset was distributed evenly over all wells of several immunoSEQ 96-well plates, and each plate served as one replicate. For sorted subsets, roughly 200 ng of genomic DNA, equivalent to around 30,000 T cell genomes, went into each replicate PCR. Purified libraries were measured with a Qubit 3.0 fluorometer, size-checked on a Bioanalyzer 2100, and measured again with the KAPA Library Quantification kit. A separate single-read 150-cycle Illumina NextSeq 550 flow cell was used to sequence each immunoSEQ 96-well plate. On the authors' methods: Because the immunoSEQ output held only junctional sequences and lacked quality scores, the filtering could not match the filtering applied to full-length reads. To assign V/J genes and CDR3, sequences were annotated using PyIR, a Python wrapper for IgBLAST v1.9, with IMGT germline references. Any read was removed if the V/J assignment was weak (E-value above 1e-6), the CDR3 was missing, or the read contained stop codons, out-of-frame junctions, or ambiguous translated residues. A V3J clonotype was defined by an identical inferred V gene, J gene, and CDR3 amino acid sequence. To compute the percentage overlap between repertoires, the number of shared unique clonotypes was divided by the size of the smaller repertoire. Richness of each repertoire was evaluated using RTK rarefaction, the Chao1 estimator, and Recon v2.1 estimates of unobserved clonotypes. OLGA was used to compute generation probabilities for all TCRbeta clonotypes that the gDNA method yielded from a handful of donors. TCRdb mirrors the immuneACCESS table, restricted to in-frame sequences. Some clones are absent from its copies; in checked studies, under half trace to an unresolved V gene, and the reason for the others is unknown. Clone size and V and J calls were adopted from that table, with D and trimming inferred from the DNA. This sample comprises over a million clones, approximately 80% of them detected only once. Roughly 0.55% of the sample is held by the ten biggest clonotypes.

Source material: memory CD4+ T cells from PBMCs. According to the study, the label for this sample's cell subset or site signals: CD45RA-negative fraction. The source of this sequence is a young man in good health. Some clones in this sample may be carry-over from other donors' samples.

This receptor has the CDR3 CASSPAADYNEQFF. The sequenced DNA is TGTGCCAGCAGCCCCGCCGCTGACTACAATGAGCAGTTCTTC. Recombination linked TRBV11-3 to TRBJ2-1, with the D gene too uncertain to name. From the germline V gene, CDR1 is SGHNT and CDR2 is YENEEA. V was cut back by 5 bases and J by 3 bases, leaving a gap of 11 bases between them. From cysteine to phenylalanine, the CDR3 is 14 amino acids long. This entry keeps only the CDR3 DNA: 42 bases, framed from base 1.